The next 4 T cell receptor beta chains were all read from a single sample in a study of cytomegalovirus exposure and HLA in healthy donors (TCRdb year 2017). Libraries came from the immunoSEQ multiplex PCR assay. The immuneACCESS repertoire file appears here via TCRdb, limited to in-frame rearrangements. These files lack a portion of the clones; in checked studies, under half of the deficit traces to unresolved V genes, and the cause of the others is not known. This sample is represented by some 150,000 clones; approximately 86% of them were singletons. The top ten hold less than 2.5% of the sample. The sequencing input was PBMCs. These TCRs come from a human donor in good health.

The chain uses TRBV29-1 and TRBJ1-1, with D perhaps matching TRBD1 (6 bases). CDR1 is SQVTM and CDR2 is ANQGSEA in the germline V gene. The CDR3 runs 14 residues. Trimming left V 6 bases short and J 1 base short, with 15 bases between. CDR3 loop: CSVARGTSNTEAFF. The CDR3, as DNA: TGCAGCGTAGCCCGTGGGACATCGAACACTGAAGCTTTCTTT.

V usage is TRBV6-5 and J usage is TRBJ2-3; unclear D gene. This CDR3 spans 12 amino acids. Per germline, CDR1 MNHEY and CDR2 SVGAGI. V was pared by 4 bases and J by 4 bases, with 6 bases between. CDR3 nucleotide sequence: TGTGCCAGCAGTTCCCACTCAGATACGCAGTATTTT. It specifies CASSSHSDTQYF.

The chain links TRBV6-5 to TRBJ1-5; 8 nucleotides line up with TRBD1. CDR1 is MNHEY, CDR2 SVGAGI, per germline. Trimming cost V 6 bases and J 3 bases; bases outside gene matches: 7. The CDR3 extends over 15 amino acids. CDR3 DNA sequence: TGTGCCAGCAGCGAGGACAGGGCAGTCAATCAGCCCCAGCATTTT. This translates into CASSEDRAVNQPQHF.

This chain uses TRBV29-1 with TRBJ2-5, with 7 nucleotides matching TRBD2. Germline CDR1 is SQVTM and CDR2 is ANQGSEA. The length of the CDR3 is 13 residues. The trim removed 4 bases at V and 7 bases at J, leaving 9 bases unmatched. The CDR3 DNA follows: TGCAGCGTTGCCTGGGGGGGTAAAGGGACCCAGTACTTC. This encodes CSVAWGGKGTQYF.